This record concerns one T cell receptor beta chain sequence. Its cognate antigen has yet to be identified. Per-base qualities were not stored, and no clone one base away is much larger. The data derive from a study of Ad26.COV2.S vaccination and SARS-CoV-2 variants listed by TCRdb under 2021. About the full investigation: Vaccine-arm donors came from COV1001, a multicentre, randomized, double-blind, placebo-controlled phase I-IIa trial of Ad26.COV2.S in healthy adults. Ad26.COV2.S was administered intramuscularly at a dose of 5x10^10 or 1x10^11 viral particles, either as one shot or as two shots given 56 days apart. Sequencing of the TCRbeta repertoire served to evaluate the specificity and breadth of SARS-CoV-2-reactive T cell receptors following Ad26.COV2.S vaccination. The TCR-sequenced set comprised about 32 samples: roughly 19 Ad26.COV2.S vaccine recipients, 5 placebo recipients and 8 SARS-CoV-2 convalescent individuals. Trial participants were randomized into five groups of five: low-dose or high-dose Ad26.COV2.S given once or twice, or placebo on both occasions. Investigators remained blinded to trial group allocation during experiments and outcome assessment. What the work shows at the level of the full study, not this receptor alone: After vaccination, spike-specific CD8+ and CD4+ T cell responses were reported to show substantial breadth. Vaccine and placebo recipients had similar non-spike TCR breadth, a finding consistent with the vaccine containing only spike. The authors noted that the TCR breadth and depth analyses may have underestimated total T cell responses. Ad26.COV2.S recipients had higher spike-specific TCR breadth than placebo recipients (P = 0.0014). The study was not powered to compare responses between vaccine doses or regimens.

TCRbeta CDR3 regions were sequenced with the immunoSEQ Assay. After extraction, genomic DNA underwent amplification by bias-controlled multiplex PCR, followed by high-throughput sequencing. Under the source paper's analysis protocol: To quantify the absolute abundance of every unique TCRbeta CDR3 region, sequences were collapsed and filtered. T cell fraction was estimated by normalization of TCRbeta template counts to usable DNA, with usable DNA being measured through amplification of reference genes present in all nucleated cells. Repertoire TCRs were annotated as SARS-CoV-2-specific when V gene, CDR3 amino acid sequence and J gene were exactly matched to a known reactive TCR set. The reference SARS-CoV-2 TCR set came from MIRA and was filtered for enrichment in COVID-19-positive ImmuneCODE repertoires, removing public or cross-reactive TCRs. Using the MIRA antigens, annotated TCRs were further analysed by specific ORF or by position within an ORF. Depth was the summed frequency of annotated unique rearrangements, while breadth was defined as annotated unique rearrangements over total unique productive rearrangements. Two-sided Wilcoxon rank-sum tests were used to compare TCR breadth between groups. TCRdb provides this immuneACCESS table in a form limited to in-frame rearrangements. Some clones are lacking; in checked studies, under half of them reflect an unresolved V gene, and why the rest are absent is not known. V, J and clone size derive from that table, while D and trimming were established from the DNA sequence. For this sample there are around 250,000 clones; around nine tenths appear just once. About 2.8% of the sample belongs to the ten largest clones.

Sample treatment or condition, as interpreted from the label and publication: around 19 received Ad26.COV2.S at low or high dose, single or two shots; several received placebo; per-sample allocation not given. For vaccine and placebo recipients, repertoires were sequenced using samples collected on day 63 after the first injection. In Cohort 1b, roughly 26 adults aged 18-55 years were enrolled at a single site in Boston, USA, between 29 July and 7 August 2020. Ad26.COV2.S consisted of a replication-incompetent adenovirus type 26 vector by which a prefusion-stabilized SARS-CoV-2 spike protein from the original Wuhan strain was expressed. The cysteine opens and the phenylalanine closes a CDR3 of 15 amino acids. The read is trimmed to its CDR3 DNA, 45 bases read in frame from base 1. From the germline V gene (reference sequence), CDR1 is LGHDT and CDR2 is YNNKEL. Germline trimming: 4 bases from V, 8 bases from J; junction bases outside gene matches: 10.

The receptor was derived from a person aged 18-65 years who received the Ad26.COV2.S COVID-19 vaccine or a placebo. In this chain, TRBV3-1 (or the pseudogene TRBV3-2) is recombined with TRBJ1-4, with 7 middle bases fitting TRBD1. Sequenced material: peripheral blood, taken in a trial of Ad26.COV2.S vaccine versus placebo. The sequenced DNA: TGTGCCAGCAGCCCCAACGGGCAGGGGGGGGAAAAACTGTTTTTT. This translates into CASSPNGQGGEKLFF.